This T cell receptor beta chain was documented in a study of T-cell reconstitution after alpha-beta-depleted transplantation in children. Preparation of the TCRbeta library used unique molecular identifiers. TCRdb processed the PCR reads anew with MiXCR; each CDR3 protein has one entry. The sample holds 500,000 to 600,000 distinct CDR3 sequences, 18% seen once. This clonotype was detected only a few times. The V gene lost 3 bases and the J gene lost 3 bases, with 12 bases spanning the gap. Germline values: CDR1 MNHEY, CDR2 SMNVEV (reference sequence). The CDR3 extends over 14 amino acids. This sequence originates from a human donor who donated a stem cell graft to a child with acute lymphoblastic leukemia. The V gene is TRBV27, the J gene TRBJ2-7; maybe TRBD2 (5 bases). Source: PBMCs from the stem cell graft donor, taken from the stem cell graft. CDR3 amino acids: CASSFKGEGYEQYF. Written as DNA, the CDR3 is TGTGCCAGCAGTTTTAAGGGTGAGGGCTACGAGCAGTACTTC.